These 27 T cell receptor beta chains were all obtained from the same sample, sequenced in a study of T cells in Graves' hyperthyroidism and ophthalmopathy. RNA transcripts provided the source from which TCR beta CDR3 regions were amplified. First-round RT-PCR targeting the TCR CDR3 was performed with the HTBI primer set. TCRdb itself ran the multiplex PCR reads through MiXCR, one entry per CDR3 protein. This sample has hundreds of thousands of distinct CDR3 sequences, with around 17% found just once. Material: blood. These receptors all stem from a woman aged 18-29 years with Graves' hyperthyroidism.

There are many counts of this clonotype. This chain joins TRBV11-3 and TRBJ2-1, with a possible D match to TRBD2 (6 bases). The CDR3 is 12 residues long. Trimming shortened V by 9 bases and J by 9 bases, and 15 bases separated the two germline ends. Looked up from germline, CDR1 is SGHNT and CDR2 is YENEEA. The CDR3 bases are TGTGCCAGTCGGGAGAGGCGGAGTGAGCAGTTCTTC. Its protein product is CASRERRSEQFF. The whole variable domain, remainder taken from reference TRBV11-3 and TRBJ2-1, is EAGVVQSPRYKIIEKKQPVAFWCNPISGHNTLYWYLQNLGQGPELLIRYENEEAVDDSQLPKDRFSAERLKGVDSTLKIQPAELGDSAVYLCASRERRSEQFFGPGTRLTVL.

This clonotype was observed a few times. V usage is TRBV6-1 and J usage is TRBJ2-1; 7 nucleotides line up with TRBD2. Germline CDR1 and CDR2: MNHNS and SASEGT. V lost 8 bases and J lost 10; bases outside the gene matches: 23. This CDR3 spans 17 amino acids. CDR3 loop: CASLEGSGPRTVGEQFF. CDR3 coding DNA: TGTGCCAGCTTGGAGGGTAGCGGGCCCAGGACGGTCGGGGAGCAGTTCTTC.

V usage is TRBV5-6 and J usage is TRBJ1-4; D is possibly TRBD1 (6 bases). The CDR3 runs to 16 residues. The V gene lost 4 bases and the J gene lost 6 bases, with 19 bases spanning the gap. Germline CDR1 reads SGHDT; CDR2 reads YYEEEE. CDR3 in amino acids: CASSTLTGKGDEKLFF. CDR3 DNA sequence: TGTGCCAGCAGCACTCTAACAGGGAAGGGAGATGAAAAACTGTTTTTT.

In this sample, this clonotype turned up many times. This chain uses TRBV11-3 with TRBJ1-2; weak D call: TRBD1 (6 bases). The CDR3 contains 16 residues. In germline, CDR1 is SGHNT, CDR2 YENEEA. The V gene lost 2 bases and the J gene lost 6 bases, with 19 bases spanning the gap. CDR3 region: CASSLYPSRGGNGYTF. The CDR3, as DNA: TGTGCCAGCAGCTTATACCCCAGCAGGGGTGGTAATGGCTACACCTTC.

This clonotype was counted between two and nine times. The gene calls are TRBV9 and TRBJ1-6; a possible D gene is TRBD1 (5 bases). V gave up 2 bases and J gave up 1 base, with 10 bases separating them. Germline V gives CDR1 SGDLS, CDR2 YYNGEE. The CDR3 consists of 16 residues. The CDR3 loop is CASSVHGGSYNSPLHF. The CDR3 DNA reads TGTGCCAGCAGCGTCCACGGGGGATCCTATAATTCACCCCTCCACTTT.

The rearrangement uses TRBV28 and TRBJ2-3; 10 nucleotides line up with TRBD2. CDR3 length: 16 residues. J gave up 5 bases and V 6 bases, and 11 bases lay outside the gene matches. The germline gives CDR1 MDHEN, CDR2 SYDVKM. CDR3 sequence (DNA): TGTGCCAGCAGGGACGCTAGCGGGAGCCCGCTAGATACGCAGTATTTT. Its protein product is CASRDASGSPLDTQYF.

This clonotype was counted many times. CDR3 protein: CASRLSGNTIYF. CDR3 DNA sequence: TGTGCCAGCAGACTCTCTGGAAACACCATATATTTT. The chain recombines TRBV12-3 or TRBV12-4 with TRBJ1-3, with D unresolved. V was shortened by 6 bases and J by 0 bases, with 3 bases between the two germline ends. The CDR3 loop spans 12 amino acids.

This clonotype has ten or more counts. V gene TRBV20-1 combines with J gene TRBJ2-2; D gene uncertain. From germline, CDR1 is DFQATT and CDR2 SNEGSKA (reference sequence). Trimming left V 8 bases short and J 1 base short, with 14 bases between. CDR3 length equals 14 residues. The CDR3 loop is CSTLGKRNTGELFF. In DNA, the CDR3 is TGCAGTACCCTGGGGAAGCGGAACACCGGGGAGCTGTTTTTT.

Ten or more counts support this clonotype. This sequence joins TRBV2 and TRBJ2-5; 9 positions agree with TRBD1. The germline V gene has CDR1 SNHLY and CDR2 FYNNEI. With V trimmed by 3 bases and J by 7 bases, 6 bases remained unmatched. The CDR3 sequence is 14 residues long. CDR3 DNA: TGTGCCAGCAGTGATAGGGACAGGGACGCGACCCAGTACTTC. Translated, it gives CASSDRDRDATQYF. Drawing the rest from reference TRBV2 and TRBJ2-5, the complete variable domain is EPEVTQTPSHQVTQMGQEVILRCVPISNHLYFYWYRQILGQKVEFLVSFYNNEISEKSEIFDDQFSVERPDGSNFTLKIRSTKLEDSAMYFCASSDRDRDATQYFGPGTRLLVL.

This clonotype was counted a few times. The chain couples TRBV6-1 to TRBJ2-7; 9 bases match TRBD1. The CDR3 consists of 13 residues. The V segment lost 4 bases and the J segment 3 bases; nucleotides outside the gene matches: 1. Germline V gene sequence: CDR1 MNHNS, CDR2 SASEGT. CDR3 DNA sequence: TGTGCCAGCAGTGGGGACAGGGACTACGAGCAGTACTTC. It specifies CASSGDRDYEQYF.

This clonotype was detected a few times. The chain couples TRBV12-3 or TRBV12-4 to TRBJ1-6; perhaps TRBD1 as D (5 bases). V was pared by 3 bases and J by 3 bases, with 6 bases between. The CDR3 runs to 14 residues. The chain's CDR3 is CASSLGLYNSPLHF. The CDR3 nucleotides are TGTGCCAGCAGTTTGGGACTCTATAATTCACCCCTCCACTTT.

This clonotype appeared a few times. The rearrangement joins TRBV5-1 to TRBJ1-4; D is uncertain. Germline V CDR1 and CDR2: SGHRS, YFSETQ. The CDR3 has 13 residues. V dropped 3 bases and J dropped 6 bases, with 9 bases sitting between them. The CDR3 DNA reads TGCGCCAGCAGCTCCGGGCGAGATGAAAAACTGTTTTTT. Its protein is CASSSGRDEKLFF.

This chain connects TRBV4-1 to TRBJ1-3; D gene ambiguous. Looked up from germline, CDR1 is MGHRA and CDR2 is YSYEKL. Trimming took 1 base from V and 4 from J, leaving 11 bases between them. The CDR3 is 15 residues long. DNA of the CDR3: TGCGCCAGCAGCCAAGGTTGGGTATCCGGAAACACCATATATTTT. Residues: CASSQGWVSGNTIYF.

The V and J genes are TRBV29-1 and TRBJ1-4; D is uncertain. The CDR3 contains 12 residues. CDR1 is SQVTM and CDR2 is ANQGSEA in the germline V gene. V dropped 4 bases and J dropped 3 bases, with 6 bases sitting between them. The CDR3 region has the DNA TGCAGCGTTGTTGTTCCTAATGAAAAACTGTTTTTT. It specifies CSVVVPNEKLFF.

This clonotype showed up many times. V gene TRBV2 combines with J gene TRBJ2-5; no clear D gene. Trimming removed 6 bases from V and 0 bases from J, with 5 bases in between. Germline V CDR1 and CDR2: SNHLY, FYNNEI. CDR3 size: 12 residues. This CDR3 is CASRANQETQYF. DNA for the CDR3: TGTGCCAGCAGGGCCAACCAAGAGACCCAGTACTTC.

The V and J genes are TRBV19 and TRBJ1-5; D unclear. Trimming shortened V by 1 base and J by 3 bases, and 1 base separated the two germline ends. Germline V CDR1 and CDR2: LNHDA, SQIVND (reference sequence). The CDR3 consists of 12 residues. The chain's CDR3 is CASSIANQPQHF. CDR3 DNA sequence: TGTGCCAGTAGTATAGCCAATCAGCCCCAGCATTTT.

The CDR3 DNA reads as TGCAGCGTTTGGGGGGGACCCTACACTGAAGCTTTCTTT. Its translation: CSVWGGPYTEAFF. The rearrangement links TRBV29-1 to TRBJ1-1; perhaps TRBD1 as D (5 bases). From germline, CDR1 is SQVTM and CDR2 ANQGSEA. Trimming removed 5 bases from V and 3 bases from J, with 13 bases in between. The CDR3 consists of 13 residues.

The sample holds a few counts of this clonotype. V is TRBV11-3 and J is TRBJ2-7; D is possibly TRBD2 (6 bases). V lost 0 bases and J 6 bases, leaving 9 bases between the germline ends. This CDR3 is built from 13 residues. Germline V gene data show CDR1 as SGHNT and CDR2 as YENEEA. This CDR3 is CASSLEGGVEQYF. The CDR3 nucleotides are TGTGCCAGCAGCTTAGAGGGGGGTGTCGAGCAGTACTTC.

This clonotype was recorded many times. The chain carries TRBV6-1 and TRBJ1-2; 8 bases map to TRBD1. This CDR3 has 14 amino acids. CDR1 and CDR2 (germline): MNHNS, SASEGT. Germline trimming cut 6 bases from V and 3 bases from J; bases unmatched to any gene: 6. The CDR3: CASRNRGFDYGYTF. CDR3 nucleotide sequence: TGTGCCAGCAGAAACAGGGGGTTCGACTATGGCTACACCTTC.

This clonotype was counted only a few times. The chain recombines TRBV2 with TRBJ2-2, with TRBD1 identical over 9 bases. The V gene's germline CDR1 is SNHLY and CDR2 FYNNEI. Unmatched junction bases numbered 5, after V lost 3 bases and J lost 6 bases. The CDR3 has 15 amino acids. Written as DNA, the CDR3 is TGTGCCAGCAGTGAGGGGACAGGGAATGCCGGGGAGCTGTTTTTT. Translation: CASSEGTGNAGELFF.

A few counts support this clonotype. CDR3 sequence (DNA): TGCGCCAGCAGTAGGGACAGGGAACCGCGTGAAGCTTTCTTT. Its translation is CASSRDREPREAFF. This rearrangement joins TRBV10-1 to TRBJ1-1; the match to TRBD1 covers 9 bases. The CDR3 sequence is 14 residues long. Germline V lookup: CDR1 WNHNN, CDR2 SYGVQD (reference sequence). V dropped 5 bases and J dropped 7; count of bases not matched to a gene: 8.

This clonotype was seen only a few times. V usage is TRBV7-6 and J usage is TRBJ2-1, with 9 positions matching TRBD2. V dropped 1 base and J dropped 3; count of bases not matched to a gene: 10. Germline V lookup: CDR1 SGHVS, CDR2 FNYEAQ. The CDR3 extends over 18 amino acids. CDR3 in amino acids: CASSLDSPSGVVYNEQFF. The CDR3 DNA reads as TGTGCCAGCAGCTTAGATTCGCCTAGCGGGGTTGTCTACAATGAGCAGTTCTTC.

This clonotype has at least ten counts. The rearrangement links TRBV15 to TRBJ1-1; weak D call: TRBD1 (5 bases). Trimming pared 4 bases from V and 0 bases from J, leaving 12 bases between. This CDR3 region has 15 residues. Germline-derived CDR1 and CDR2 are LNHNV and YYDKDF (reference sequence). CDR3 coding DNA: TGTGCCACCAGCAAAACAGGTTTCATGAACACTGAAGCTTTCTTT. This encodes CATSKTGFMNTEAFF.

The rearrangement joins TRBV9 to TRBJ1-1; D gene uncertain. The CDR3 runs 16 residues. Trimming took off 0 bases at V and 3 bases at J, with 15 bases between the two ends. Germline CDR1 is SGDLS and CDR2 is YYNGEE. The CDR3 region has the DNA TGTGCCAGCAGCGTAGCCGCCGGACTGAAGGACACTGAAGCTTTCTTT. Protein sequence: CASSVAAGLKDTEAFF.

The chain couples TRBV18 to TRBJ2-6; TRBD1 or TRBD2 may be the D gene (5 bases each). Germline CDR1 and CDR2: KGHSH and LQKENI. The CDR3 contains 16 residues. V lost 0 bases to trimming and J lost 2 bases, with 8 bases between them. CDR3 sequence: CASSPPGRAGANVLTF. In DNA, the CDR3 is TGTGCCAGCTCACCACCGGGACGAGCTGGGGCCAACGTCCTGACTTTC.

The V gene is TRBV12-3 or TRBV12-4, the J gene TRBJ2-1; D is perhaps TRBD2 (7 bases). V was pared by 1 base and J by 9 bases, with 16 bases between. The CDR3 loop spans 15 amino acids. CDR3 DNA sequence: TGTGCCAGCAGTTTAGTGGGGGGGGGGGGCACTGAGCAGTTCTTC. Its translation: CASSLVGGGGTEQFF.

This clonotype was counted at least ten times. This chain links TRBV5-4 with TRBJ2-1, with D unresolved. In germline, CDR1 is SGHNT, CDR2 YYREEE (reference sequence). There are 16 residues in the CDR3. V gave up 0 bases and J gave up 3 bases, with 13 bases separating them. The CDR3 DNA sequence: TGTGCCAGCAGCTTGGTGCCAGGCCGCGACTACAATGAGCAGTTCTTC. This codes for CASSLVPGRDYNEQFF.